This T cell receptor beta chain was profiled in a study of blood T cell repertoires in COVID-19. Study as a whole: Acute-phase and convalescent COVID-19 samples originated in the United States, Italy and Spain. Sources were T cells, B-cell-depleted T cells, or PBMCs; the material itself was cDNA or gDNA.

Adults between roughly 18 and 89 years of age took part from approximately 24 US areas. This CDR3 contains 13 residues. Per the germline V gene, CDR1 is MNHEY and CDR2 is SMNVEV (reference sequence). Trimming shortened V by 3 bases and J by 5 bases, and 8 bases separated the two germline ends. Sequencing used immunoSEQ multiplex PCR; TCRdb keeps in-frame clones, though not all of them. The data hold about 140,000 clones, with approximately 84% observed a single time. In the case of this clone: The same CDR3 is also encoded by other DNA sequences in this sample.

This clonotype originated in a woman in her forties or fifties with acute COVID-19. Sequencing was carried out using PBMCs or T cells enriched from blood (not recorded which). The chain recombines TRBV27 with TRBJ1-5, with no clear D. The CDR3 DNA sequence: TGTGCCAGCAGTTTCCTTGGAGATCAGCCCCAGCATTTT. Encoded protein: CASSFLGDQPQHF.